A selection of T cell receptor beta chains follows, all from one sample in a study of neurological immune-mediated disorders. TCRdb reprocessed the 5' RACE reads with MiXCR, giving one entry per CDR3 protein. The data contain around 37,000 distinct CDR3 sequences, around 10% of them singletons. Input material: PBMCs. The source is a man between 60 and 75 years old with HTLV-1-associated myelopathy (HAM/TSP). Each CDR3 is given with its conserved first and last residue. A D gene is named only where the DNA matches it firmly. Some rows mark clone size as missing; the rest say once, few, many or name a class of expanded clone.

D	J	V	size	length	CDR3	DNA
NA	TRBJ2-3	TRBV5-1	NA	13	CASSFRETDTQYF	TGCGCCAGCAGCTTCAGGGAAACAGATACGCAGTATTTT
TRBD1	TRBJ1-5	TRBV18	many	15	CASSPDRGLNQPQHF	TGTGCCAGCTCACCCGACAGGGGTTTAAATCAGCCCCAGCATTTT
NA	TRBJ2-1	TRBV24-1	many	16	CATSAGRGSGYNEQFF	TGTGCCACCTCTGCGGGCCGGGGGAGTGGGTACAATGAGCAGTTCTTC
TRBD2	TRBJ2-1	TRBV20-1	many	14	CSARRLAGGNEQFF	TGCAGTGCTAGGAGACTAGCGGGAGGCAATGAGCAGTTCTTC
TRBD2	TRBJ2-7	TRBV20-1	many	14	CSASAVGRGGKQYF	TGCAGTGCTTCCGCGGTTGGGCGGGGGGGAAAGCAGTACTTC
NA	TRBJ2-1	TRBV5-1	many	13	CASSSQGFNEQFF	TGCGCCAGCAGCTCCCAGGGATTCAATGAGCAGTTCTTC
NA	TRBJ1-6	TRBV5-1	many	18	CASSLARLSVTNNSPLHF	TGCGCCAGCAGCTTGGCCCGTTTATCGGTGACCAATAATTCACCCCTCCACTTT
TRBD2	TRBJ2-1	TRBV28	many	14	CASSGTSVTNEQFF	TGTGCCAGCAGTGGGACTAGCGTAACCAATGAGCAGTTCTTC
NA	TRBJ2-5	TRBV20-1	many	19	CSARERSRRGATTVETQYF	TGCAGTGCTAGAGAAAGGTCGCGTAGGGGGGCTACAACTGTGGAGACCCAGTACTTC
NA	TRBJ2-1	TRBV20-1	NA	14	CSARERPSSYEQFF	TGCAGTGCCCGGGAAAGACCGAGCTCCTACGAGCAGTTCTTC
NA	TRBJ2-7	TRBV18	many	12	CASSLDRDEQYF	TGTGCCAGCTCATTGGACAGAGACGAGCAGTACTTC
TRBD2	TRBJ2-1	TRBV20-1	many	16	CSAKSGGGGKYNEQFF	TGCAGTGCTAAGTCAGGTGGGGGGGGGAAATACAATGAGCAGTTCTTC
TRBD2	TRBJ2-7	TRBV20-1	many	17	CSASGTSGRVASYEQYF	TGCAGTGCCAGCGGGACTAGCGGGAGAGTGGCCTCCTACGAGCAGTACTTC
NA	TRBJ2-7	TRBV11-2	many	13	CASSRPPSYEQYF	TGTGCCAGCAGCCGACCGCCTTCCTACGAGCAGTACTTC
NA	TRBJ1-1	TRBV9	many	15	CASSLGAQANTEAFF	TGTGCCAGCAGCCTAGGGGCCCAGGCGAACACTGAAGCTTTCTTT
NA	TRBJ1-5	TRBV28	many	15	CASSSSIGGGQPQHF	TGTGCCAGCAGTTCTTCTATCGGGGGGGGTCAGCCCCAGCATTTT
TRBD1	TRBJ1-2	TRBV18	NA	15	CASSPRQGDNYGYTF	TGTGCCAGCTCACCACGCCAGGGGGATAACTATGGCTACACCTTC
TRBD1	TRBJ2-5	TRBV4-2	many	15	CASSQGGQGQETQYF	TGTGCCAGCAGCCAAGGGGGACAGGGACAAGAGACCCAGTACTTC
TRBD1	TRBJ2-1	TRBV3-1	many	15	CASTLSGTGNNEQFF	TGTGCCAGCACCCTCAGTGGGACAGGTAACAATGAGCAGTTCTTC
TRBD2	TRBJ2-5	TRBV6-2/TRBV6-3	many	12	CASKLAGETQYF	TGTGCCAGCAAACTAGCGGGCGAGACCCAGTACTTC
NA	TRBJ2-1	TRBV3-1	many	16	CASSRFRDTMRDEQFF	TGTGCCAGCAGCCGATTCCGGGACACCATGCGGGATGAGCAGTTCTTC
NA	TRBJ2-2	TRBV28	many	15	CASSPGTPNTGELFF	TGTGCCAGCAGTCCCGGGACACCGAACACCGGGGAGCTGTTTTTT
NA	TRBJ1-3	TRBV5-1	many	16	CASSLGDMGSGNTIYF	TGCGCCAGCAGCTTGGGCGATATGGGCTCTGGAAACACCATATATTTT
TRBD1	TRBJ1-3	TRBV27	many	17	CASSPSGQRLSGNTIYF	TGTGCCAGCAGCCCCTCGGGACAGCGTCTCTCTGGAAACACCATATATTTT
TRBD1	TRBJ1-2	TRBV20-1	many	16	CSAATGTGIGTGGYTF	TGCAGTGCTGCTACCGGGACAGGGATCGGAACGGGTGGCTACACCTTC
TRBD2	TRBJ2-2	TRBV9	many	13	CASGLADPGELFF	TGTGCCTCGGGACTAGCGGATCCCGGGGAGCTGTTTTTT
NA	TRBJ1-1	TRBV5-1	NA	15	CASRGIWGGDTEAFF	TGCGCCAGCAGGGGGATTTGGGGCGGGGACACTGAAGCTTTCTTT
NA	TRBJ2-7	TRBV5-1	many	13	CASSFSSSYEQYF	TGCGCCAGCAGCTTTTCGTCCTCCTACGAGCAGTACTTC
TRBD2	TRBJ2-3	TRBV2	many	16	CASSESGLAGSDTQYF	TGTGCCAGCAGTGAGAGTGGACTAGCGGGATCAGATACGCAGTATTTT
NA	TRBJ2-3	TRBV9	many	15	CASSAGTFSTDTQYF	TGTGCCAGCAGCGCCGGGACCTTTAGCACAGATACGCAGTATTTT
TRBD2	TRBJ2-2	TRBV20-1	many	16	CSAPTVTSGSPGELFF	TGCAGTGCGCCGACGGTGACTAGCGGGAGTCCCGGGGAGCTGTTTTTT
NA	TRBJ2-7	TRBV12-3/TRBV12-4	many	13	CASSLGQLYEQYF	TGTGCCAGCAGTTTAGGACAGCTCTACGAGCAGTACTTC
NA	TRBJ2-3	TRBV20-1	many	14	CSARDPGSTDTQYF	TGCAGTGCTAGAGATCCAGGGAGCACAGATACGCAGTATTTT
NA	TRBJ1-2	TRBV5-1	many	17	CASRARGGGEYSYGYTF	TGCGCCAGCAGAGCAAGGGGCGGAGGCGAATACTCGTATGGCTACACCTTC
NA	TRBJ2-7	TRBV10-3	NA	12	CAISQEGYEQYF	TGTGCCATCAGCCAAGAGGGTTACGAGCAGTACTTC
TRBD2	TRBJ2-3	TRBV10-3	many	17	CAISESRLAGGTDTQYF	TGTGCCATCAGTGAGTCTCGACTAGCGGGAGGCACAGATACGCAGTATTTT
NA	TRBJ1-2	TRBV28	many	16	CASSPSDRFDSYGYTF	TGTGCCAGCAGTCCCTCGGACCGATTTGATTCCTATGGCTACACCTTC
TRBD1	TRBJ2-1	TRBV5-1	many	14	CASSLGTAADEQFF	TGCGCCAGCAGCTTAGGGACAGCGGCCGATGAGCAGTTCTTC
TRBD2	TRBJ2-7	TRBV7-2	NA	14	CASSWDSAGTTQYF	TGTGCCAGCAGCTGGGACTCAGCGGGAACCACGCAGTACTTC
TRBD2	TRBJ2-5	TRBV7-6	many	16	CASSRFLTSGQETQYF	TGTGCCAGCAGCCGATTCTTGACTAGCGGTCAAGAGACCCAGTACTTC
NA	TRBJ1-6	TRBV27	many	14	CASSIGSGNSPLHF	TGTGCCAGCAGTATCGGGTCGGGAAATTCACCCCTCCACTTT
NA	TRBJ2-3	TRBV27	NA	16	CASTPDRPNSTDTQYF	TGTGCCAGCACCCCTGACAGGCCAAATAGCACAGATACGCAGTATTTT
TRBD2	TRBJ2-2	TRBV20-1	many	15	CSAAMGLAGAGELFF	TGCAGTGCTGCTATGGGACTAGCGGGAGCCGGGGAGCTGTTTTTT
NA	TRBJ1-1	TRBV5-1	many	14	CASSFGEERTEAFF	TGCGCCAGCAGCTTCGGGGAGGAGAGAACTGAAGCTTTCTTT
NA	TRBJ1-5	TRBV5-1	many	13	CASSLAGDQPQHF	TGCGCCAGCAGCTTGGCGGGGGATCAGCCCCAGCATTTT
NA	TRBJ1-1	TRBV18	many	18	CASSPVRSDKGVLTEAFF	TGTGCCAGCTCACCGGTCAGGTCGGATAAGGGGGTTCTCACTGAAGCTTTCTTT
NA	TRBJ1-1	TRBV6-6	many	15	CASSPPLGVNTEAFF	TGTGCCAGCAGCCCCCCTTTGGGGGTGAACACTGAAGCTTTCTTT
NA	TRBJ2-4	TRBV7-8	many	15	CASSLRGGWLNIQYF	TGTGCCAGCAGCTTACGGGGAGGATGGCTAAACATTCAGTACTTC
NA	TRBJ2-3	TRBV15	many	14	CATSRSSAADTQYF	TGTGCCACCAGCAGATCGAGTGCGGCAGATACGCAGTATTTT
TRBD2	TRBJ2-7	TRBV7-8	many	16	CASSPQGAGGAYEQYF	TGTGCCAGCAGCCCCCAGGGAGCGGGAGGAGCCTACGAGCAGTACTTC